Below, 12 T cell receptor beta chains from the same sample are listed, as sequenced in a study of blood T cell repertoires in COVID-19. TCRdb's table, derived via immunoSEQ multiplex PCR, lists solely in-frame clones and lacks some. The table includes 250,000 to 350,000 clones, around 85% detected once. The source material was peripheral blood. The receptors come from a woman aged 25 to 39 who had recovered from COVID-19.

The rearrangement joins TRBV18 to TRBJ2-5, with unresolved D. CDR3 length: 15 residues. Germline-derived CDR1 and CDR2 are KGHSH and LQKENI. The V end was cut by 5 bases, the J end by 1 base, with 14 bases between. The CDR3 sequence is CASSSSPALQETQYF. As DNA, the CDR3 is TGTGCCAGCTCATCTAGTCCGGCCCTCCAAGAGACCCAGTACTTC.

The chain employs TRBV14 and TRBJ2-3, with TRBD2 matching over 12 bases. This CDR3 has 15 amino acids. Germline values: CDR1 SGHDN, CDR2 FVKESK. V was pared by 4 bases and J by 7 bases, with 6 bases of the junction left unmatched. CDR3 loop: CASSLDGTSGHTQYF. DNA of the CDR3: TGTGCCAGCAGCCTCGACGGGACTAGCGGGCATACGCAGTATTTT.

The genes are TRBV11-3 and TRBJ2-3; possibly TRBD2 for D (5 bases). V lost 5 bases and J lost 4, with 13 bases in between. The CDR3 runs to 14 residues. The germline V gene has CDR1 SGHNT and CDR2 YENEEA. DNA for the CDR3: TGTGCCAGCAGCCGAAGCCCCGGGGCAGATACGCAGTATTTT. Protein sequence: CASSRSPGADTQYF.

The DNA of the CDR3 is TGTGCCAGTAAGGGACAGGGGGCCTTCTACGAGCAGTACTTC. The encoded protein is CASKGQGAFYEQYF. The gene calls are TRBV19 and TRBJ2-7, with TRBD1 matching 12 bases. There are 14 residues in the CDR3. Germline V gives CDR1 LNHDA, CDR2 SQIVND (reference sequence). The trim removed 7 bases at V and 3 bases at J, leaving 4 bases unmatched.

The chain is built from TRBV25-1 and TRBJ2-1; weak D call: TRBD2 (5 bases). This CDR3 is 12 amino acids long. Trimming took 10 bases from V and 8 from J, leaving 15 bases between them. Germline CDR1 and CDR2: MGHDK and SYGVNS. The CDR3 nucleotides read TGTGCCACCTCACTAGTGAGGGATGAGCAGTTCTTC. Its protein is CATSLVRDEQFF.

V usage is TRBV19 and J usage is TRBJ2-5; TRBD2 aligns across 15 bases. V shed 3 bases, J shed 4 bases, and the junction held 3 bases outside the gene matches. This CDR3 has 16 residues. From germline, CDR1 is LNHDA and CDR2 SQIVND (reference sequence). The CDR3 DNA reads as TGTGCCAGTAGTATCCAGGGACTAGCGGGAGGAGAGACCCAGTACTTC. Protein: CASSIQGLAGGETQYF.

The chain recombines TRBV7-2 with TRBJ2-3, with 8 bases lining up with TRBD1. CDR1 is SGHTA, CDR2 FQGNSA, per germline. The CDR3 runs 14 residues. V was pared by 5 bases and J by 1 base, with 2 bases of the junction left unmatched. In DNA form, the CDR3 reads TGTGCCAGCAGCACACAGGGGGGCACAGATACGCAGTATTTT. Translating it yields CASSTQGGTDTQYF.

This chain connects TRBV5-4 to TRBJ1-4; 8 bases are a match to TRBD1. Germline V gives CDR1 SGHNT, CDR2 YYREEE (reference sequence). This CDR3 region has 14 residues. After removal of 4 bases from V and 3 bases from J, the junction contained 2 bases not matched to a gene. The DNA of the CDR3 is TGTGCCAGCAGCCGGACAGGGTCTAATGAAAAACTGTTTTTT. Amino acids: CASSRTGSNEKLFF.

The count of this clone is one. This chain connects TRBV6-1 to TRBJ1-5; D remains unclear. The CDR3 totals 14 residues. V was trimmed by 5 bases and J by 3 bases, leaving 11 bases between them. Germline CDR1 MNHNS, CDR2 SASEGT. The CDR3 here is CASSWAGINQPQHF. As DNA, the CDR3 is TGTGCCAGCAGTTGGGCGGGGATCAATCAGCCCCAGCATTTT.

The sample holds a few counts of this clone. V usage is TRBV18 and J usage is TRBJ2-7; 9 positions agree with TRBD1. The length of the CDR3 is 15 residues. V trimming: 3 bases; J trimming: 4 bases; junction bases outside the gene matches: 7. Germline CDR1 and CDR2: KGHSH and LQKENI. CDR3 nucleotide sequence: TGTGCCAGCTCACCCCCGGGACAGGGTCGTTACGAGCAGTACTTC. It specifies CASSPPGQGRYEQYF.

The J gene is TRBJ2-6, the V gene TRBV24-1, with a possible D match to TRBD1 (5 bases). The CDR3 runs to 15 residues. Trimming removed 2 bases from V and 2 bases from J, with 6 bases in between. Germline CDR1 KGHDR, CDR2 SFDVKD. CDR3: CATSDSRAGANVLTF. The CDR3 DNA reads TGTGCCACCAGTGATTCCAGGGCTGGGGCCAACGTCCTGACTTTC.

The chain carries TRBV7-2 and TRBJ1-2, with 7 bases identical to TRBD1. Germline CDR1 and CDR2: SGHTA and FQGNSA. The CDR3 length is 13 residues. Trimming took 0 bases from V and 6 from J; bases not matched to a gene: 1. In DNA, the CDR3 is TGTGCCAGCAGCTTAGCGCAGGGGGATGGCTACACCTTC. Residues: CASSLAQGDGYTF.